A selection of T cell receptor beta chains follows, all from one sample in a study of blood T cells in healthy people across ages. TCRdb reprocessed the 5' RACE reads via MiXCR and lists one record per CDR3 protein. The table records roughly 1,300,000 distinct CDR3 sequences, around 55% of them present only once. Source material: blood. These receptors came from a man aged 18 to 30 in good health. The conserved cysteine and the conserved F or W are not part of the CDR3 here. Fields, in order: V gene, CDR3 length, CDR3 protein.

TRBV6-1,13,ASSGPWTGDNEQF
TRBV11-2,15,ASSSPKHNRGDTEAF
TRBV29-1,12,SAAPGQTYNEQY
TRBV4-2,16,ASSLNTGTSGGKNIQY
TRBV2,13,ASSPDRGLNQPQH
TRBV24-1,13,ATSDTATHGNEQF
TRBV4-1,13,ASSPQAGGTETQY
TRBV29-1,13,SVESRTGVYNEQF
TRBV6-5,11,ASSDSGGYEQF
TRBV20-1,11,SAMLAGAYEQY
TRBV3-1,17,ASSQDEARGVSGANVLT
TRBV29-1,8,SAQGYEQY
TRBV6-6,10,ASSGTLTEQY
TRBV5-5,11,ASSQGHYNEQY
TRBV18,17,ASSPGARLAGVVTGELF
TRBV6-5,14,ASSSTGAELGTEAF
TRBV12-3/TRBV12-4,14,ASSRPQGLALYEQY
TRBV11-2,12,ASSILRENTEAF
TRBV28,10,ASRLRGGQEY
TRBV29-1,11,SATQVLQETQY
TRBV29-1,9,SAGTSGDQY
TRBV4-1,13,ASSQGGRAAQPQH
TRBV5-1,12,ASSPADRAGKLF
TRBV6-2/TRBV6-3,12,ASSIGTSGNIQY
TRBV6-5,11,ASSYLNTDEQF
TRBV13,12,ASGETSGSYEQY
TRBV6-1,13,ASSEMGQGTDTQY
TRBV7-9,10,ASAPGGNEQF
TRBV12-3/TRBV12-4,11,ASSTDALGEQY
TRBV20-1,15,SASPASGGAVNYEQY
TRBV3-1,11,ASSPTSRYEQY
TRBV29-1,12,STLANSNTGELF
TRBV12-5,13,ASGPGQGTYNEQY
TRBV25-1,13,ASSARTGGFYEQY
TRBV6-1,13,ASDPDKGSAYEQY
TRBV27,13,ASRGGGSVKNIQY
TRBV29-1,13,SVERGDRVGYEQY
TRBV6-1,13,ASSVELAGGAEQF
TRBV10-3,13,AISPHGTLSYEQY
TRBV7-9,11,ASTLVGQETQY